A selection of T cell receptor beta chains follows, all from one sample in a study of human thymus T cells. Assay used: immunoSEQ multiplex PCR; TCRdb lists only in-frame clones, some missing. This sample has about 43,000 clones; approximately 95% occur once, and the top ten carry approximately 0.15%. Specimen: blood. These receptors were taken from a girl in the first two years of life with a congenital heart defect but otherwise immunologically healthy. Both conserved end residues are part of each CDR3. The D gene is left open where the match is weak. Clone size, where shown, is once, few, many, or a class for clones that have expanded.

TRBJ2-5 . TRBV2 TRBD1 CASKGQVIQETQYF TGTGCCAGCAAGGGACAGGTGATCCAAGAGACCCAGTACTTC
TRBJ2-1 . TRBV7-8 . CASSSRPGDVEQFF TGTGCCAGCAGCTCCCGTCCCGGAGACGTTGAGCAGTTCTTC
TRBJ2-3 . TRBV7-8 . CASSPPVRTDTQYF TGTGCCAGCAGCCCCCCCGTCCGAACAGATACGCAGTATTTT
TRBJ1-2 . TRBV28 . CASSLGGAVNYGYTF TGTGCCAGCAGTTTAGGAGGGGCGGTAAACTATGGCTACACCTTC
TRBJ2-7 . TRBV25-1 . CASSDPRDHLYEQYF TGTGCCAGCAGTGACCCCCGGGACCACCTCTACGAGCAGTACTTC
TRBJ2-7 . TRBV30 . CAWSRQKIYEQYF TGTGCCTGGAGTAGGCAGAAAATCTACGAGCAGTACTTC
TRBJ2-5 once TRBV30 TRBD2 CAWTSGTSQETQYF TGTGCCTGGACCTCCGGGACTAGCCAAGAGACCCAGTACTTC
TRBJ2-3 once TRBV11-2 . CASSWGYRGSGTDTQYF TGTGCCAGCAGCTGGGGTTACAGAGGGTCAGGCACAGATACGCAGTATTTT
TRBJ1-2 . TRBV7-2 . CASSLGGNYGYTF TGTGCCAGCAGCTTAGGAGGGAACTATGGCTACACCTTC
TRBJ2-3 . TRBV6-1 . CASSVWEGTDTQYF TGTGCCAGCAGCGTTTGGGAAGGCACAGATACGCAGTATTTT
TRBJ1-1 . TRBV20-1 . CSVAATEAFF TGCAGTGTGGCAGCAACTGAAGCTTTCTTT
TRBJ1-2 . TRBV19 . CASSRGTGYGYTF TGTGCCAGTAGTAGGGGAACGGGCTATGGCTACACCTTC
TRBJ2-3 . TRBV5-4 . CASSLPSTDTQYF TGTGCCAGCAGCTTACCTAGCACAGATACGCAGTATTTT